The rows below give T cell receptor beta chains drawn from one sample of a study of blood T cell repertoires in COVID-19. Sequencing used immunoSEQ multiplex PCR; TCRdb keeps in-frame clones, though not all of them. Of more than 150,000 clones in the sample, 86% were seen once. The sample was peripheral blood. The receptors originated from a man aged 45-60 years with active or convalescent COVID-19. The CDR3 runs from the conserved cysteine through the conserved F or W. A D gene is named only where the DNA matches it firmly. The size of a clone is reported for some rows only, either as once, few or many, or as a class for expanded clones.

abundance: .
j_gene: TRBJ1-6
len: 14
d_gene: .
v_gene: TRBV4-3
CDR3nt: TGCGCCAGCAGCCAAGGCGGGAGGAATTCACCCCTCCACTTT
CDR3aa: CASSQGGRNSPLHF

abundance: .
j_gene: TRBJ1-1
len: 10
d_gene: .
v_gene: TRBV28
CDR3nt: TGTGCCAGCAGGACATATGAAGCTTTCTTT
CDR3aa: CASRTYEAFF

abundance: once
j_gene: TRBJ2-7
len: 14
d_gene: TRBD2
v_gene: TRBV27
CDR3nt: TGTGCCAGCAGTATAGCGGGAGGGCAATACGAGCAGTACTTC
CDR3aa: CASSIAGGQYEQYF

abundance: .
j_gene: TRBJ2-1
len: 17
d_gene: .
v_gene: TRBV18
CDR3nt: TGTGCCAGCTCACCATTAGCCTGGGAGAGCTCCTACAATGAGCAGTTCTTC
CDR3aa: CASSPLAWESSYNEQFF

abundance: .
j_gene: TRBJ2-5
len: 15
d_gene: TRBD2
v_gene: TRBV11-2
CDR3nt: TGTGCCAGCAGCTCTAGCGGGGGGTACCAAGAGACCCAGTACTTC
CDR3aa: CASSSSGGYQETQYF

abundance: .
j_gene: TRBJ2-7
len: 14
d_gene: .
v_gene: TRBV11-2
CDR3nt: TGTGCCAGCAGCTTGTTGGCATATCTTTACGAGCAGTACTTC
CDR3aa: CASSLLAYLYEQYF

abundance: .
j_gene: TRBJ2-7
len: 15
d_gene: .
v_gene: TRBV27
CDR3nt: TGTGCCAGCAGTCCGTTCGACAAAAGCCCCTACGAGCAGTACTTC
CDR3aa: CASSPFDKSPYEQYF

abundance: few
j_gene: TRBJ2-2
len: 16
d_gene: TRBD2
v_gene: TRBV29-1
CDR3nt: TGCAGCGTGGATGGACTAGCGGGAGGAAGCACCGGGGAGCTGTTTTTT
CDR3aa: CSVDGLAGGSTGELFF

abundance: .
j_gene: TRBJ1-2
len: 11
d_gene: .
v_gene: TRBV28
CDR3nt: TGTGCCAGCTCAACGGCGGGTGGCTACACCTTC
CDR3aa: CASSTAGGYTF

abundance: .
j_gene: TRBJ1-5
len: 15
d_gene: .
v_gene: TRBV4-1
CDR3nt: TGCGCCAGCAGCCAGTCGTGGTCCGGCGGACAGCCCCAGCATTTT
CDR3aa: CASSQSWSGGQPQHF

abundance: many
j_gene: TRBJ2-3
len: 13
d_gene: .
v_gene: TRBV27
CDR3nt: TGTGCCAGCAGAACCTTGATGGAGGATACGCAGTATTTT
CDR3aa: CASRTLMEDTQYF

abundance: .
j_gene: TRBJ2-7
len: 15
d_gene: TRBD2
v_gene: TRBV30
CDR3nt: TGTGCCTGGAGTGTCAAAGGTCTAGCGGTCTACGAGCAGTACTTC
CDR3aa: CAWSVKGLAVYEQYF

abundance: .
j_gene: TRBJ1-3
len: 19
d_gene: TRBD1
v_gene: TRBV7-2
CDR3nt: TGTGCCAGCAGCTTAGGTCGGGACAGGCGGAGAGACTCTGGAAACACCATATATTTT
CDR3aa: CASSLGRDRRRDSGNTIYF

abundance: once
j_gene: TRBJ1-1
len: 14
d_gene: .
v_gene: TRBV5-4
CDR3nt: TGTGCCAGCAGCTTGGTGGCAGGGAACACTGAAGCTTTCTTT
CDR3aa: CASSLVAGNTEAFF

abundance: many
j_gene: TRBJ1-5
len: 15
d_gene: TRBD1
v_gene: TRBV19
CDR3nt: TGTGCCAGTAGCCCCCAAGACAGGGGGCAACAGCCCCAGCATTTT
CDR3aa: CASSPQDRGQQPQHF

abundance: once
j_gene: TRBJ1-5
len: 15
d_gene: TRBD1
v_gene: TRBV18
CDR3nt: TGTGCCAGCTCACCACCGGGGACAGGGAAGCAGCCCCAGCATTTT
CDR3aa: CASSPPGTGKQPQHF

abundance: .
j_gene: TRBJ2-7
len: 14
d_gene: TRBD2
v_gene: TRBV6-5
CDR3nt: TGTGCCAGCAGCGGCGGGACTAGCGTCTCCGAGCAGTACTTC
CDR3aa: CASSGGTSVSEQYF

abundance: .
j_gene: TRBJ2-1
len: 11
d_gene: .
v_gene: TRBV27
CDR3nt: TGTGCCAGCAGTTCCAGGTATGAGCAGTTCTTC
CDR3aa: CASSSRYEQFF

abundance: .
j_gene: TRBJ2-1
len: 16
d_gene: TRBD2
v_gene: TRBV29-1
CDR3nt: TGCAGCGTCGAGGTCCCGGGGACTAGCCTCTACAATGAGCAGTTCTTC
CDR3aa: CSVEVPGTSLYNEQFF

abundance: .
j_gene: TRBJ1-3
len: 14
d_gene: .
v_gene: TRBV19
CDR3nt: TGTGCCAGTACCCACGGGAGCTCTGGAAACACCATATATTTT
CDR3aa: CASTHGSSGNTIYF

abundance: once
j_gene: TRBJ2-4
len: 13
d_gene: .
v_gene: TRBV2
CDR3nt: TGTGCCAGCAAGATTGAGGCCAAAAACATTCAGTACTTC
CDR3aa: CASKIEAKNIQYF

abundance: .
j_gene: TRBJ1-2
len: 15
d_gene: .
v_gene: TRBV4-3
CDR3nt: TGCGCCAGCAGCCAAGGGGAGTCCGTGAGCTATGGCTACACCTTC
CDR3aa: CASSQGESVSYGYTF

abundance: .
j_gene: TRBJ2-2
len: 14
d_gene: .
v_gene: TRBV19
CDR3nt: TGTGCCAGTAGACCCCCGGGGAACACCGGGGAGCTGTTTTTT
CDR3aa: CASRPPGNTGELFF

abundance: .
j_gene: TRBJ2-7
len: 13
d_gene: .
v_gene: TRBV2
CDR3nt: TGTGCCAGCAGTGGCCGGTCCTTCTACGAGCAGTACTTC
CDR3aa: CASSGRSFYEQYF

abundance: .
j_gene: TRBJ2-7
len: 15
d_gene: .
v_gene: TRBV7-9
CDR3nt: TGTGCCAGCAGCTTTTTAACGGCAGGGTACTACGAGCAGTACTTC
CDR3aa: CASSFLTAGYYEQYF

abundance: .
j_gene: TRBJ2-7
len: 12
d_gene: TRBD1
v_gene: TRBV6-5
CDR3nt: TGTGCCAGCACCTCGACAGGGTTCGAGCAGTACTTC
CDR3aa: CASTSTGFEQYF

abundance: .
j_gene: TRBJ1-5
len: 15
d_gene: .
v_gene: TRBV6-4
CDR3nt: TGTGCCAGCAGCCCTACCAGGGGCGAGGGTCAGCCCCAGCATTTT
CDR3aa: CASSPTRGEGQPQHF

abundance: .
j_gene: TRBJ1-2
len: 16
d_gene: TRBD1
v_gene: TRBV7-2
CDR3nt: TGTGCCAGCAGCTTTGTACCCGGGACAGAAACTTCTGGCTACACCTTC
CDR3aa: CASSFVPGTETSGYTF

abundance: .
j_gene: TRBJ2-1
len: 15
d_gene: TRBD2
v_gene: TRBV5-1
CDR3nt: TGCGCCAGCAGCCCGGGACTAGCGGGACATAATGAGCAGTTCTTC
CDR3aa: CASSPGLAGHNEQFF

abundance: .
j_gene: TRBJ2-5
len: 16
d_gene: TRBD2
v_gene: TRBV9
CDR3nt: TGTGCCAGCAGCCCCCGGGCTAGCGGGGCCCAAGAGACCCAGTACTTC
CDR3aa: CASSPRASGAQETQYF

abundance: .
j_gene: TRBJ1-5
len: 13
d_gene: .
v_gene: TRBV30
CDR3nt: TGTGCCTGGAGTTTGAAAGACAGGCAGCCCCAGCATTTT
CDR3aa: CAWSLKDRQPQHF

abundance: .
j_gene: TRBJ1-5
len: 16
d_gene: .
v_gene: TRBV2
CDR3nt: TGTGCCAGCAGTGATTCACGCGGGACGTCCAATCAGCCCCAGCATTTT
CDR3aa: CASSDSRGTSNQPQHF

abundance: .
j_gene: TRBJ1-3
len: 12
d_gene: .
v_gene: TRBV6-6
CDR3nt: TGTGCCAGCAGGCTGGGGAGGAACACCATATATTTT
CDR3aa: CASRLGRNTIYF

abundance: .
j_gene: TRBJ2-7
len: 13
d_gene: .
v_gene: TRBV6-5
CDR3nt: TGTGCCAGCAAAGAAGGGGTTCCGGACGAGCAGTACTTC
CDR3aa: CASKEGVPDEQYF

abundance: .
j_gene: TRBJ2-7
len: 14
d_gene: TRBD2
v_gene: TRBV6-5
CDR3nt: TGTGCCAGCAGTCACGGGACTAGCGGGTACGAGCAGTACTTC
CDR3aa: CASSHGTSGYEQYF

abundance: few
j_gene: TRBJ1-6
len: 12
d_gene: .
v_gene: TRBV27
CDR3nt: TGTGCCAGTGGGACATTGTTCTCACCCCTCCACTTT
CDR3aa: CASGTLFSPLHF

abundance: .
j_gene: TRBJ2-2
len: 18
d_gene: TRBD2
v_gene: TRBV24-1
CDR3nt: TGTGCCACCAGTGATCCAACTAGCGGGAGATCCGGCACCGGGGAGCTGTTTTTT
CDR3aa: CATSDPTSGRSGTGELFF

abundance: .
j_gene: TRBJ1-2
len: 14
d_gene: TRBD1
v_gene: TRBV2
CDR3nt: TGTGCCAGCAGCGTGGACAGGGTTAACTATGGCTACACCTTC
CDR3aa: CASSVDRVNYGYTF

abundance: .
j_gene: TRBJ2-7
len: 16
d_gene: TRBD2
v_gene: TRBV11-3
CDR3nt: TGTGCCAGCAGCTCCTCCAGACTAGCGGGATCCTACGAGCAGTACTTC
CDR3aa: CASSSSRLAGSYEQYF

abundance: .
j_gene: TRBJ2-1
len: 17
d_gene: TRBD2
v_gene: TRBV7-2
CDR3nt: TGTGCCAGCAGCCGCCAGACTAGCGGGGTTTCCTACAATGAGCAGTTCTTC
CDR3aa: CASSRQTSGVSYNEQFF

abundance: .
j_gene: TRBJ1-3
len: 15
d_gene: .
v_gene: TRBV9
CDR3nt: TGTGCCAGCAGCGTAGAGGACAGATCTGGAAACACCATATATTTT
CDR3aa: CASSVEDRSGNTIYF

abundance: .
j_gene: TRBJ2-7
len: 17
d_gene: .
v_gene: TRBV5-1
CDR3nt: TGCGCCAGCAGCTTGGGTGCGGGTGAAGTAATATCCTACGAGCAGTACTTC
CDR3aa: CASSLGAGEVISYEQYF

abundance: .
j_gene: TRBJ1-4
len: 15
d_gene: .
v_gene: TRBV4-1
CDR3nt: TGCGCCAGCAGCCAAACCGAGGGGGTTGGTGAAAAACTGTTTTTT
CDR3aa: CASSQTEGVGEKLFF

abundance: once
j_gene: TRBJ2-7
len: 13
d_gene: TRBD1
v_gene: TRBV19
CDR3nt: TGTGCCAGTAGTACGGGACAGTCCTACGAGCAGTACTTC
CDR3aa: CASSTGQSYEQYF

abundance: .
j_gene: TRBJ2-1
len: 19
d_gene: .
v_gene: TRBV24-1
CDR3nt: TGTGCCACCAGTGATTTTAGATCGACTTCTCGCGGCAGGGACAATGAGCAGTTCTTC
CDR3aa: CATSDFRSTSRGRDNEQFF

abundance: .
j_gene: TRBJ1-5
len: 15
d_gene: TRBD1
v_gene: TRBV19
CDR3nt: TGTGCCAGTAGTACTCAGGGGGAGTCGGCTCAGCCCCAGCATTTT
CDR3aa: CASSTQGESAQPQHF

abundance: .
j_gene: TRBJ1-1
len: 14
d_gene: TRBD1
v_gene: TRBV18
CDR3nt: TGTGCCAGCTCACCGGGACAGGGGAACACTGAAGCTTTCTTT
CDR3aa: CASSPGQGNTEAFF

abundance: .
j_gene: TRBJ1-6
len: 14
d_gene: .
v_gene: TRBV10-3
CDR3nt: TGTGCCATCAGTGCAGGGGCGCACAATTCACCCCTCCACTTT
CDR3aa: CAISAGAHNSPLHF

abundance: once
j_gene: TRBJ2-5
len: 15
d_gene: .
v_gene: TRBV4-3
CDR3nt: TGCGCCAGCAGCCATAATCAGGGTCGTCCAGAGACCCAGTACTTC
CDR3aa: CASSHNQGRPETQYF

abundance: .
j_gene: TRBJ2-3
len: 19
d_gene: TRBD2
v_gene: TRBV15
CDR3nt: TGTGCCACCAGCAGAGGTCCGGGACTAGCGGGGGCTGATGCAGATACGCAGTATTTT
CDR3aa: CATSRGPGLAGADADTQYF

abundance: .
j_gene: TRBJ1-1
len: 15
d_gene: .
v_gene: TRBV5-1
CDR3nt: TGCGCCAGCAGCTTGGTGGGCGGGTGGGACACTGAAGCTTTCTTT
CDR3aa: CASSLVGGWDTEAFF

abundance: .
j_gene: TRBJ1-4
len: 17
d_gene: .
v_gene: TRBV7-3
CDR3nt: TGTGCCAGCAGCTTAAGATTCTGGGACAAAGGGGATGAAAAACTGTTTTTT
CDR3aa: CASSLRFWDKGDEKLFF

abundance: .
j_gene: TRBJ2-7
len: 12
d_gene: .
v_gene: TRBV6-5
CDR3nt: TGTGCCAGCAGTTACATCGCGGGCGAGCAGTACTTC
CDR3aa: CASSYIAGEQYF

abundance: .
j_gene: TRBJ1-5
len: 14
d_gene: TRBD1
v_gene: TRBV18
CDR3nt: TGTGCCAGCTCACAGGGGGCGCCTAGGCAGCCCCAGCATTTT
CDR3aa: CASSQGAPRQPQHF

abundance: .
j_gene: TRBJ2-2
len: 16
d_gene: .
v_gene: TRBV7-9
CDR3nt: TGTGCCAGCAGCTTAAGTCGACTAGGGGACACCGGGGAGCTGTTTTTT
CDR3aa: CASSLSRLGDTGELFF